This T cell receptor beta chain comes out of a study of blood T cell repertoires in COVID-19. Only one count was recorded for this clone. Original data processing: Estimated nucleated cell counts came from reference gene primer amplification. Clones were read by immunoSEQ multiplex PCR, and TCRdb kept only the in-frame ones, dropping some. The D gene and trimming were derived from the DNA, and the V and J assignments and clone size from that table. The table has about 36,000 clones, roughly 80% seen once. The CDR3 length is 15 residues. V was clipped by 3 bases and J by 7 bases; unmatched bases: 7. CDR1 and CDR2 (germline): SGHTA, FQGNSA.

The specimen was peripheral blood. The receptor was isolated from a human donor in a cohort sampled during active COVID-19. The chain couples TRBV7-2 to TRBJ1-5; 9 positions agree with TRBD1. CDR3 coding DNA: TGTGCCAGCAGCTTGTACAGGGGGCTCGGACAGCCCCAGCATTTT. It yields the protein CASSLYRGLGQPQHF.